The rows below give T cell receptor beta chains drawn from one sample of a study of cytomegalovirus exposure and HLA in healthy donors. Method: immunoSEQ multiplex PCR; TCRdb's copy keeps in-frame clones and lacks some. The sample lists fewer than 100,000 clones; 78% were seen once. The sample consisted of PBMCs. The receptor source for this set is a male donor in good health and CMV-seropositive. Both conserved end residues are part of each CDR3. A D gene is named only where the DNA matches it firmly. The listing skips clone size in some rows; elsewhere it reads once, few, many or a size class.

d_call | clone_size | j_call | v_call | cdr3_aa | cdr3_nt
TRBD1 | NA | TRBJ1-4 | TRBV5-6 | CASSLGPGTGNEKLFF | TGTGCCAGCAGCTTGGGTCCCGGGACAGGGAATGAAAAACTGTTTTTT
NA | NA | TRBJ2-5 | TRBV13 | CASSTRTEKETQYF | TGTGCCAGCAGCACACGGACAGAGAAAGAGACCCAGTACTTC
TRBD2 | once | TRBJ2-3 | TRBV5-1 | CASSFRSGRAPDTQYF | TGCGCCAGCAGCTTTCGGAGCGGGAGGGCCCCAGATACGCAGTATTTT
TRBD2 | NA | TRBJ2-7 | TRBV7-9 | CSSSWPGLAAEQYF | TGTTCCAGCAGCTGGCCGGGACTAGCGGCCGAGCAGTACTTC
NA | NA | TRBJ1-4 | TRBV5-8 | CASSYRDKGEKLFF | TGTGCCAGCAGCTACCGGGACAAGGGTGAAAAACTGTTTTTT
NA | once | TRBJ2-2 | TRBV9 | CASSVGGSGELFF | TGTGCCAGCAGCGTAGGAGGGTCCGGGGAGCTGTTTTTT
NA | NA | TRBJ2-7 | TRBV11-2 | CASSLAGDSYEQYF | TGTGCCAGCAGCTTAGCGGGAGACTCCTACGAGCAGTACTTC
TRBD1 | NA | TRBJ1-5 | TRBV10-3 | CAISESGGQGGQPQHF | TGTGCCATCAGTGAGTCGGGCGGACAGGGCGGCCAGCCCCAGCATTTT
TRBD1 | NA | TRBJ2-7 | TRBV9 | CASSLGGQGYEQYF | TGTGCCAGCAGTCTTGGAGGACAGGGTTACGAGCAGTACTTC
TRBD1 | once | TRBJ2-3 | TRBV19 | CASSNNRGADTQYF | TGTGCCAGTAGTAATAACAGGGGCGCAGATACGCAGTATTTT
NA | NA | TRBJ1-4 | TRBV7-6 | CASSLGTATNEKLFF | TGTGCCAGCAGCTTAGGGACAGCAACTAATGAAAAACTGTTTTTT
NA | once | TRBJ1-5 | TRBV28 | CASSLYVGGQPQHF | TGTGCCAGCAGTTTATATGTGGGGGGACAGCCCCAGCATTTT